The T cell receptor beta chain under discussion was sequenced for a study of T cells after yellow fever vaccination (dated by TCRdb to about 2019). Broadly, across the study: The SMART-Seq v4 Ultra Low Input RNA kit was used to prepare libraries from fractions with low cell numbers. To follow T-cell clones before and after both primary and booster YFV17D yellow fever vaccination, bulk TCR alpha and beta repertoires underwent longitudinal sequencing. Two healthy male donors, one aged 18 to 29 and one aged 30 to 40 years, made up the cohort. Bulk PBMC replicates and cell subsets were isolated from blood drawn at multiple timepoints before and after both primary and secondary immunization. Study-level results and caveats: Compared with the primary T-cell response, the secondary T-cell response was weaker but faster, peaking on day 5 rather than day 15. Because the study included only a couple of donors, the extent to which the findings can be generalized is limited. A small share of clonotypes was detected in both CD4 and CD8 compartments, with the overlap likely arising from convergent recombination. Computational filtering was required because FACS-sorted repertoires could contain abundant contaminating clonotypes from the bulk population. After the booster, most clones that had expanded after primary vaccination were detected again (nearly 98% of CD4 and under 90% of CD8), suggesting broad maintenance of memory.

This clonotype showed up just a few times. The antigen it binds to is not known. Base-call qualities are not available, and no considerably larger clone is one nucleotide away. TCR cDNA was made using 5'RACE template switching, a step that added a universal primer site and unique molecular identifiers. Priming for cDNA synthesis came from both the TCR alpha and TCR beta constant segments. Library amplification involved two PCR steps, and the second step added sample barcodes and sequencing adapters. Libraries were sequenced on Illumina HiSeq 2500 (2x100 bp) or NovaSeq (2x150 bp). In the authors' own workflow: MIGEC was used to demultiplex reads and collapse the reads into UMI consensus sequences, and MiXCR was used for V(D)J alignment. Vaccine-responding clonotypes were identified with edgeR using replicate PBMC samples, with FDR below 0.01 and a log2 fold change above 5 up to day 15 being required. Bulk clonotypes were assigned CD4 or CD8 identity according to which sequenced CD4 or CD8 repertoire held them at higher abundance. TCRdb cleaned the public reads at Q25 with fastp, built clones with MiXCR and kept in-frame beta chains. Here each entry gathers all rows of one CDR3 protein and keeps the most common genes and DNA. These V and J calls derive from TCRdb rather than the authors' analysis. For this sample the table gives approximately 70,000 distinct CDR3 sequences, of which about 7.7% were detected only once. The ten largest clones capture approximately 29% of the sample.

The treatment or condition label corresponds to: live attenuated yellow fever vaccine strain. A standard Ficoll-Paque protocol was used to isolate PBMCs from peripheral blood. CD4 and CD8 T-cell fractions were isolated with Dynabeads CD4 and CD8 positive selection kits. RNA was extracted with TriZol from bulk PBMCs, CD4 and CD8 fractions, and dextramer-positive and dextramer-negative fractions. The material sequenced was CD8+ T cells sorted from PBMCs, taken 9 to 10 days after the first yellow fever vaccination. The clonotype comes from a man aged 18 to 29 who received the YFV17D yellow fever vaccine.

The CDR3 protein: CASSPRGDSNTGELFF. The nucleotides are TGCGCCAGCAGTCCCCGAGGAGATTCGAACACCGGGGAGCTGTTTTTT. The rearrangement joined TRBV10-2 to TRBJ2-2; there is no confident call for the D gene. The germline V gene specifies WSHSY as CDR1 and SAAADI as CDR2. A distance of 13 bases separates the germline ends of V and J, which lose 5 bases and 0 bases respectively. From its cysteine to its phenylalanine, the CDR3 spans 16 amino acids. The retained sequence is limited to the CDR3, 48 bases, with the frame set at the first base.